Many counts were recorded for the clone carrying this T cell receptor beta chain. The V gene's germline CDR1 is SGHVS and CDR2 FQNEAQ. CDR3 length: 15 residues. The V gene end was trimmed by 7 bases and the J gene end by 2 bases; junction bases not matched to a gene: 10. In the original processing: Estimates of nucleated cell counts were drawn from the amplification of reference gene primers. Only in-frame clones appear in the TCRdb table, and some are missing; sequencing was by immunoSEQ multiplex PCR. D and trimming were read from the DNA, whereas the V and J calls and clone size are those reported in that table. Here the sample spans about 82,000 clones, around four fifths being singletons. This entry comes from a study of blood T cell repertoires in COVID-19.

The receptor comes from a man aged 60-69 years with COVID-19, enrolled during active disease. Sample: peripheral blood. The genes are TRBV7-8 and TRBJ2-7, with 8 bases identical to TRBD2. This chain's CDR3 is CASTQRREAPYEQYF. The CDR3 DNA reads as TGTGCCAGCACCCAACGGCGGGAGGCTCCCTACGAGCAGTACTTC.